By proportion, the clone carrying this T cell receptor (beta chain) is large. This entry belongs to a study of graft-versus-host responses after intestinal transplantation. Study details: Multivisceral, liver-intestinal, or isolated intestinal grafts were transplanted into recipients.

The method was immunoSEQ multiplex PCR; TCRdb's version includes in-frame clones alone and lacks a portion of them. This table holds more than 12,000 clones, approximately 62% found once. Intraepithelial and lamina propria lymphocytes were released after the graft tissue was processed. Germline V gene data show CDR1 as SNHLY and CDR2 as FYNNEI. This CDR3 is 12 amino acids long. V was cut by 6 bases and J by 5 bases, with 10 bases left in between. The TCR sequence derives from a human patient who received an intestinal transplant, so some T cells may come from the graft donor. The sequencing here drew on ileum tissue, taken 524 days after transplant. The V call is TRBV2, the J call TRBJ1-1, with D unresolved. The CDR3 reads CASSYAQTEAFF. The CDR3 DNA reads TGTGCCAGCAGCTATGCCCAAACTGAAGCTTTCTTT.